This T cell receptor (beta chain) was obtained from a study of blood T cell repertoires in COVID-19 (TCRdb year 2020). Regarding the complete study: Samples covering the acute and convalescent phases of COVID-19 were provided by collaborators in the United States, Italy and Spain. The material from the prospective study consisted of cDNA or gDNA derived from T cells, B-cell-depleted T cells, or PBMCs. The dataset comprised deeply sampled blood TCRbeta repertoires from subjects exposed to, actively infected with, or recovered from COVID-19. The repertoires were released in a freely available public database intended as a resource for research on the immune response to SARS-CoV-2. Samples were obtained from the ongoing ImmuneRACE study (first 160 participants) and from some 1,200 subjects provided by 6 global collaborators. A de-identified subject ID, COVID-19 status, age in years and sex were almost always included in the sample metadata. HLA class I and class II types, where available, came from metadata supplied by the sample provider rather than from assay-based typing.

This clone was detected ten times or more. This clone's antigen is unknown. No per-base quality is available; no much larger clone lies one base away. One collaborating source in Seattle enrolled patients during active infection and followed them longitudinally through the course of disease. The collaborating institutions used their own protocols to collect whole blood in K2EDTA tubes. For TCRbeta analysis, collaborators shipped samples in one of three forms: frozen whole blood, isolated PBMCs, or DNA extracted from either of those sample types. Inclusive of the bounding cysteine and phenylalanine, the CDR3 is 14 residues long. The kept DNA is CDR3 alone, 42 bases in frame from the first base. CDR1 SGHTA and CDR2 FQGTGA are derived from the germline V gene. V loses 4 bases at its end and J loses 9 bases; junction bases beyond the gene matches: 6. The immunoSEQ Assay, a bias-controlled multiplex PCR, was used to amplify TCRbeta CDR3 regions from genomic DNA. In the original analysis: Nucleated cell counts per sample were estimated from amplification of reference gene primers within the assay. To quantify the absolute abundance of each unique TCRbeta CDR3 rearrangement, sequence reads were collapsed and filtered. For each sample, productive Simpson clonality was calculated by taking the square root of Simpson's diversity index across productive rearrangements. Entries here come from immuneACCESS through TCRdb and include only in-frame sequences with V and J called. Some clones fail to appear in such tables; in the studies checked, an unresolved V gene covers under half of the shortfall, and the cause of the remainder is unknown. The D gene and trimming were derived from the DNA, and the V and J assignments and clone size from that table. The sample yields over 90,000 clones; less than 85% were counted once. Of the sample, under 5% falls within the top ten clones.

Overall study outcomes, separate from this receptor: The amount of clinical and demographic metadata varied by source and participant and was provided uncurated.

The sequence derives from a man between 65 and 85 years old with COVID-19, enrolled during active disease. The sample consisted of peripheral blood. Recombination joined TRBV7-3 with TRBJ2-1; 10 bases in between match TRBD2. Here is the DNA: TGTGCCAGCAGCTCCTCTAGCGGGAGTCCTGAGCAGTTCTTC. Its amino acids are CASSSSSGSPEQFF.